These 6 T cell receptor beta chains were sequenced from one sample in a study of blood T cell repertoires in COVID-19. Measured with immunoSEQ multiplex PCR; TCRdb has only the in-frame clones, and not every one. The table shows roughly 75,000 clones, with roughly 70% occurring only once. Material for sequencing was peripheral blood. The receptors originated from a human donor with acute or convalescent COVID-19. The donor label of this sample is uncertain.

The chain recombines TRBV7-9 with TRBJ1-2, with D maybe TRBD1 (5 bases). The CDR3 spans 13 residues. V was trimmed by 1 base and J by 5 bases, leaving 8 bases between them. Looked up from germline, CDR1 is SEHNR and CDR2 is FQNEAQ (reference sequence). The CDR3 protein is CASSLGRGYGYTF. The DNA for the CDR3 is TGTGCCAGCAGCTTAGGGCGGGGGTATGGCTACACCTTC.

This chain joins TRBV5-4 and TRBJ1-3; the D is unclear. The CDR3 is 14 amino acids. V was clipped by 4 bases and J by 0 bases, with 8 bases between them. Germline CDR1 and CDR2: SGHNT and YYREEE (reference sequence). The CDR3 protein is CASSEDLSGNTIYF. The CDR3 DNA reads TGTGCCAGCAGCGAGGATCTCTCTGGAAACACCATATATTTT.

The rearrangement joins TRBV27 to TRBJ2-1, with TRBD2 identical over 8 bases. Germline V gene data show CDR1 as MNHEY and CDR2 as SMNVEV (reference sequence). This CDR3 is built from 15 residues. V trimming: 6 bases; J trimming: 4 bases; junction bases outside the gene matches: 8. Written as DNA, the CDR3 is TGTGCCAGCAGCCAGGGTAGCGGGATGTACAATGAGCAGTTCTTC. Protein: CASSQGSGMYNEQFF.

The chain uses TRBV10-3 and TRBJ2-3, with D possibly matching TRBD1 (6 bases). V was trimmed by 5 bases and J by 4 bases, leaving 19 bases between them. Germline-derived CDR1 and CDR2 are ENHRY and SYGVKD. This CDR3 comprises 16 residues. The CDR3 DNA sequence: TGTGCCATCAGTACTCGACAGGCCGCGGTTGCAGATACGCAGTATTTT. It yields the protein CAISTRQAAVADTQYF.

The genes are TRBV6-5 and TRBJ2-1, with 13 positions matching TRBD2. CDR3 size: 13 residues. V lost 6 bases, J lost 9 bases, and 2 bases stayed unmatched. Germline V lookup: CDR1 MNHEY, CDR2 SVGAGI. The CDR3 DNA follows: TGTGCCAGCAGGCGGACTAGCGGGAGTGAGCAGTTCTTC. It codes for CASRRTSGSEQFF.

J is TRBJ2-7 and V is TRBV5-1; no reliable D call. Looked up from germline, CDR1 is SGHRS and CDR2 is YFSETQ. The CDR3 covers 13 residues. V was cut by 0 bases and J by 2 bases, with 6 bases left in between. CDR3 protein: CASSLDRTYEQYF. The DNA for the CDR3 is TGCGCCAGCAGCTTGGACAGAACCTACGAGCAGTACTTC.